These 29 T cell receptor beta chains were sequenced from one sample in a study of blood T cell repertoires in COVID-19. The repertoire was sequenced with immunoSEQ multiplex PCR; TCRdb's copy has only in-frame clones and lacks some. The data show around 190,000 clones, 88% seen once. Input material: peripheral blood. The receptors originated from a man younger than 30 with active or convalescent COVID-19.

The chain combines TRBV15 with TRBJ1-1, with D possibly matching TRBD1 (6 bases). Germline loops: CDR1 LNHNV, CDR2 YYDKDF (reference sequence). Trimming shortened V by 4 bases and J by 6 bases, and 21 bases separated the two germline ends. The CDR3 is 16 residues long. The CDR3 here is CATSKGPTGFLAEAFF. The CDR3 DNA reads as TGTGCCACCAGCAAGGGACCTACAGGGTTTCTCGCTGAAGCTTTCTTT.

The chain has TRBV2 and TRBJ1-1, with D unclear. The CDR3 totals 12 residues. The ends were cut back, 5 bases at V and 2 bases at J, with 6 bases in the middle. The germline V gene encodes CDR1 SNHLY and CDR2 FYNNEI. CDR3 sequence (DNA): TGTGCCAGCAGTACAGAAAACACTGAAGCTTTCTTT. Its protein product is CASSTENTEAFF.

This sequence joins TRBV18 and TRBJ2-7; D perhaps matches TRBD2 (5 bases). The CDR3 sequence is 16 residues long. Deletions cut 1 base from V and 5 bases from J, with 18 bases between. Germline V gene lookup returns CDR1 KGHSH and CDR2 LQKENI. CDR3 in DNA: TGTGCCAGCTCACCACTCATCTCGGGGAAGAGCCACGAGCAGTACTTC. Amino acids: CASSPLISGKSHEQYF.

Of note for this clone: This sample includes further DNA sequences coding for the same CDR3. The chain has TRBV19 and TRBJ1-1, with D unresolved. Germline CDR1 is LNHDA and CDR2 is SQIVND (reference sequence). V was clipped by 7 bases and J by 1 base, with 7 bases between them. The CDR3 consists of 12 residues. CDR3: CASNGGNTEAFF. In DNA form, the CDR3 reads TGTGCCAGTAACGGTGGGAACACTGAAGCTTTCTTT.

The V call is TRBV11-2, the J call TRBJ2-5; TRBD1 might be the D (5 bases). The CDR3 length is 16 residues. CDR1 SGHAT and CDR2 FQNNGV come from the germline V gene. V dropped 5 bases and J dropped 1 base, with 17 bases sitting between them. The CDR3 here is CASSPGRTHIQETQYF. The CDR3 region has the DNA TGTGCCAGCAGCCCCGGACGGACACACATCCAAGAGACCCAGTACTTC.

CDR3 bases: TGCGCCAGCAGCCTAAACTACGAGCAGTACTTC. It is translated as CASSLNYEQYF. This sequence joins TRBV5-1 and TRBJ2-7; no clear D. Per the germline V gene, CDR1 is SGHRS and CDR2 is YFSETQ. The V gene lost 4 bases and the J gene lost 3 bases, with 5 bases spanning the gap. CDR3 length equals 11 residues.

This clone appeared a single time. The chain links TRBV3-1 (or the pseudogene TRBV3-2) to TRBJ2-7, with a possible D match to TRBD2 (6 bases). Germline V gene sequence: CDR1 LGHDT, CDR2 YNNKEL (reference sequence). This CDR3 contains 12 residues. Trimming took off 9 bases at V and 5 bases at J, with 14 bases between the two ends. CDR3 nucleotide sequence: TGTGCCAGTGGAGGAGGGTACCACGAGCAGTACTTC. Its translation is CASGGGYHEQYF.

The V and J genes are TRBV2 and TRBJ2-7; D remains unclear. Looked up from germline, CDR1 is SNHLY and CDR2 is FYNNEI. V gave up 0 bases and J gave up 0 bases, with 9 bases separating them. The CDR3 is made up of 15 amino acids. In nucleotides, the CDR3 is TGTGCCAGCAGTGAAGCCCGAGACACCTCCTACGAGCAGTACTTC. Translated, it gives CASSEARDTSYEQYF.

The V call is TRBV28, the J call TRBJ1-2, with 9 nucleotides matching TRBD1. The CDR3 is 15 residues long. Germline values: CDR1 MDHEN, CDR2 SYDVKM. With V trimmed by 5 bases and J by 4 bases, 8 bases remained unmatched. CDR3 nucleotide sequence: TGTGCCAGCAGTCCCCGGGACAGGGCCACCTATGGCTACACCTTC. As protein: CASSPRDRATYGYTF.

The rearrangement uses TRBV6-5 and TRBJ1-2; D is ambiguous. In germline, CDR1 is MNHEY, CDR2 SVGAGI. V was trimmed by 2 bases and J by 4 bases, leaving 11 bases between them. The CDR3 spans 14 residues. This chain's CDR3 is CASSYLPSRYGYTF. The CDR3, as DNA: TGTGCCAGCAGTTACCTTCCGTCCCGCTATGGCTACACCTTC.

The V call is TRBV5-1, the J call TRBJ2-3; TRBD2 might be the D (5 bases). Germline assignment: CDR1 SGHRS and CDR2 YFSETQ. Trimming removed 4 bases at V and 0 bases at J, with 12 bases between. The CDR3 consists of 15 residues. The CDR3 region is CASSIWTGSTDTQYF. CDR3 coding DNA: TGCGCCAGCAGCATTTGGACGGGAAGCACAGATACGCAGTATTTT.

The chain is built from TRBV6-2 or TRBV6-3 and TRBJ2-1; 12 bases fit TRBD2. This CDR3 region has 16 residues. CDR1 and CDR2 from the germline V gene are MNHEY and SVGEGT. V lost 6 bases to trimming and J lost 5 bases; unmatched junction nucleotides: 8. The CDR3 protein is CASSSWASGRDNEQFF. CDR3 in DNA: TGTGCCAGCAGCTCCTGGGCTAGCGGGAGGGACAATGAGCAGTTCTTC.

This clone was seen a single time. The chain employs TRBV7-9 and TRBJ2-7, with 7 bases aligning to TRBD2. This CDR3 is 13 amino acids long. V lost 3 bases, J lost 6 bases, and 5 bases stayed unmatched. Germline V gene sequence: CDR1 SEHNR, CDR2 FQNEAQ (reference sequence). CDR3 bases: TGTGCCAGCAGCTTCGGGGGGATTCGCGAGCAGTACTTC. Protein sequence: CASSFGGIREQYF.

The gene calls are TRBV11-3 and TRBJ1-5, with 8 bases aligning to TRBD1. The CDR3 extends over 18 amino acids. Germline V gene sequence: CDR1 SGHNT, CDR2 YENEEA. Trimming at V came to 7 bases and at J to 0 bases, leaving 14 bases not matched to a gene. DNA of the CDR3: TGTGCCAGCACGATCGAAAGCGACAGGGGTAATAGCAATCAGCCCCAGCATTTT. Translating gives CASTIESDRGNSNQPQHF.

DNA of the CDR3: TGTGCCAGCAGCTTGGACAGGTTCACAGATACGCAGTATTTT. Translation gives CASSLDRFTDTQYF. The chain has TRBV5-4 and TRBJ2-3; D might be TRBD1 (5 bases). This CDR3 has 14 residues. The V gene lost 0 bases and the J gene lost 2 bases, with 7 bases spanning the gap. Germline loops: CDR1 SGHNT, CDR2 YYREEE (reference sequence).

The chain recombines TRBV29-1 with TRBJ2-2, with a possible D match to TRBD1 (5 bases). The V end was cut by 1 base, the J end by 3 bases, with 12 bases between. Germline-derived CDR1 and CDR2 are SQVTM and ANQGSEA. CDR3 length: 15 amino acids. The CDR3 is CSVEGQGQHTGELFF. As DNA, the CDR3 is TGCAGCGTTGAAGGTCAGGGCCAGCACACCGGGGAGCTGTTTTTT.

The chain carries TRBV6-2 or TRBV6-3 and TRBJ2-3; TRBD2 aligns across 13 bases. Germline V lookup: CDR1 MNHEY, CDR2 SVGEGT. The CDR3 has 16 amino acids. The ends lost 5 bases at V and 1 base at J; junction bases unmatched: 3. The CDR3 here is CASSLGLAGGTDTQYF. The CDR3 DNA sequence: TGTGCCAGCAGTCTTGGACTAGCGGGAGGCACAGATACGCAGTATTTT.

This clone was counted a single time. The V call is TRBV12-5, the J call TRBJ1-1; D is ambiguous. This CDR3 comprises 12 residues. The V gene lost 7 bases and the J gene lost 6 bases, with 12 bases spanning the gap. Germline CDR1 and CDR2: LGHNT and FRNRAP. The CDR3, as DNA: TGTGCTAGTGCTCTCGTCTCCTCTGAAGCTTTCTTT. Amino acids: CASALVSSEAFF.

The rearrangement links TRBV7-2 to TRBJ2-1, with TRBD2 identical over 7 bases. Germline trimming cut 0 bases from V and 16 bases from J; bases unmatched to any gene: 12. Germline CDR1 SGHTA, CDR2 FQGNSA. The CDR3 sequence is 14 residues long. The CDR3 sequence is CASSLATSSGVGFF. CDR3 coding DNA: TGTGCCAGCAGCTTAGCGACTAGCTCTGGGGTAGGATTCTTC.

This chain uses TRBV11-3 with TRBJ2-1; 14 positions match TRBD2. CDR1 and CDR2 (germline): SGHNT, YENEEA. V was clipped by 5 bases and J by 6 bases; unmatched bases: 6. The CDR3 contains 16 residues. The CDR3: CASSRGGTSGGNEQFF. The CDR3 coding sequence is TGTGCCAGCAGCCGAGGCGGGACTAGCGGGGGCAATGAGCAGTTCTTC.

The chain couples TRBV19 to TRBJ1-3; weak D call: TRBD1 (5 bases). The CDR3 totals 13 residues. Between the trimmed V and J ends, which lost 3 bases and 7 bases, there was a span of 10 bases. Germline V gene lookup returns CDR1 LNHDA and CDR2 SQIVND (reference sequence). The CDR3 nucleotides are TGTGCCAGTAGTATTGGCAGGGCCAACACCATATATTTT. Protein sequence: CASSIGRANTIYF. Full variable domain (outside the CDR3, taken from reference TRBV19 and TRBJ1-3): DGGITQSPKYLFRKEGQNVTLSCEQNLNHDAMYWYRQDPGQGLRLIYYSQIVNDFQKGDIAEGYSVSREKKESFPLTVTSAQKNPTAFYLCASSIGRANTIYFGEGSWLTVV.

As concerns this clone: A read error may produce the germline difference seen at one junction end. The chain combines TRBV5-4 with TRBJ1-1, with TRBD1 as a possible D gene (5 bases). Per germline, CDR1 SGHNT and CDR2 YYREEE (reference sequence). The length of the CDR3 is 15 residues. The CDR3 bases are TGTGCCAACAGCAAACGGACATCGGTGTTGACTGAAGCTTTCTTT. Translated: CANSKRTSVLTEAFF.

This clone came up a few times. V gene TRBV10-3 combines with J gene TRBJ1-2; the D gene is possibly TRBD1 (6 bases). Germline lookup yields CDR1 ENHRY and CDR2 SYGVKD. CDR3 length: 12 residues. The germline V and J ends were trimmed by 8 bases and 7 bases, with 14 bases remaining between them. CDR3 amino acids: CAIGGAESGYTF. CDR3 in DNA: TGTGCCATCGGGGGGGCGGAGAGTGGCTACACCTTC.

This rearrangement joins TRBV19 to TRBJ2-1; 7 bases agree with TRBD2. Germline CDR1 reads LNHDA; CDR2 reads SQIVND (reference sequence). CDR3 length: 15 amino acids. V was clipped by 3 bases and J by 8 bases; unmatched bases: 10. DNA of the CDR3: TGTGCCAGTAGTATCGGAGCGGGGCCAAGGGATGAGCAGTTCTTC. Protein sequence: CASSIGAGPRDEQFF.

This clone was counted once. The rearrangement joins TRBV6-5 to TRBJ1-1; weak D call: TRBD1 (6 bases). Deletions cut 8 bases from V and 0 bases from J, with 13 bases between. This CDR3 comprises 14 residues. CDR1 is MNHEY and CDR2 is SVGAGI in the germline V gene. The CDR3 nucleotides read TGTGCCAGCGCGTTACAGGGCCTGAACACTGAAGCTTTCTTT. Amino acids: CASALQGLNTEAFF.

The chain carries TRBV11-2 and TRBJ1-1; weak D call: TRBD1 (6 bases). This CDR3 has 19 amino acids. CDR1 and CDR2 (germline): SGHAT, FQNNGV. Trimming pared 1 base from V and 1 base from J, leaving 22 bases between. CDR3 loop: CASSLVIAQGVGRNTEAFF. For the CDR3, the DNA is TGTGCCAGCAGCTTAGTGATCGCACAGGGAGTTGGGCGGAACACTGAAGCTTTCTTT.

The chain uses TRBV11-2 and TRBJ1-5, with no clear D. This CDR3 spans 14 amino acids. CDR1 is SGHAT and CDR2 is FQNNGV in the germline V gene. V lost 5 bases and J 0 bases, leaving 8 bases between the germline ends. In DNA, the CDR3 is TGTGCCAGCAGCCCGACAACTAGCAATCAGCCCCAGCATTTT. It codes for CASSPTTSNQPQHF. The full variable domain, in which reference TRBV11-2 and TRBJ1-5 provide the parts outside the CDR3, is EAGVAQSPRYKIIEKRQSVAFWCNPISGHATLYWYQQILGQGPKLLIQFQNNGVVDDSQLPKDRFSAERLKGVDSTLKIQPAKLEDSAVYLCASSPTTSNQPQHFGDGTRLSIL.

The chain combines TRBV12-3 or TRBV12-4 with TRBJ1-1; D is perhaps TRBD1 (5 bases). V was pared by 6 bases and J by 3 bases, with 11 bases between. The CDR3 consists of 13 residues. This CDR3 is CASSRKGDTEAFF. CDR3 nucleotide sequence: TGTGCCAGCAGCCGTAAAGGGGACACTGAAGCTTTCTTT.

CDR3 protein: CASSLAPGTRNTGELFF. The CDR3 DNA reads as TGTGCCAGCAGCTTAGCGCCCGGGACTAGAAACACCGGGGAGCTGTTTTTT. The chain links TRBV7-2 to TRBJ2-2; TRBD2 matches 8 bases. Looked up from germline, CDR1 is SGHTA and CDR2 is FQGNSA. The CDR3 is 17 residues long. With V trimmed by 0 bases and J by 2 bases, 5 bases remained unmatched.